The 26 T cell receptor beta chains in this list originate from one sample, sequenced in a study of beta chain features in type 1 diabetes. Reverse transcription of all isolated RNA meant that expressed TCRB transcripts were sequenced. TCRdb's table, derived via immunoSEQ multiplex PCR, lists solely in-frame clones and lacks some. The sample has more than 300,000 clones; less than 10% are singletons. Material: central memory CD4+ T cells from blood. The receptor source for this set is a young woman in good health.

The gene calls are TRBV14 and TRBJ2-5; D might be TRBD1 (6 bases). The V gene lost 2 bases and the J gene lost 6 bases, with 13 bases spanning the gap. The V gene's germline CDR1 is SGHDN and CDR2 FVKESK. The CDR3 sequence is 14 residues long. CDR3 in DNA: TGTGCCAGCAGCCAAATACAGGGCGAAAAGACCCAGTACTTC. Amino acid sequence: CASSQIQGEKTQYF.

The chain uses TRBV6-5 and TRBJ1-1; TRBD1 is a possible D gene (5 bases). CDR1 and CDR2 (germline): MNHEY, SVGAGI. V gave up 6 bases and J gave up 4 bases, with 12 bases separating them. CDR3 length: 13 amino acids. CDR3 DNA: TGTGCCAGCAGGGCAGGGTCGACCACTGAAGCTTTCTTT. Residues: CASRAGSTTEAFF.

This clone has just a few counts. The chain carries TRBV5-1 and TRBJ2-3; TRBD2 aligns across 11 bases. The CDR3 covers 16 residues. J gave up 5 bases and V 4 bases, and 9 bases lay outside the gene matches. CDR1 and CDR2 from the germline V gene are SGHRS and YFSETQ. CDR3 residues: CASSPAGLAVLDTQYF. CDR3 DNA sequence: TGCGCCAGCAGCCCCGCGGGACTAGCGGTCCTAGATACGCAGTATTTT.

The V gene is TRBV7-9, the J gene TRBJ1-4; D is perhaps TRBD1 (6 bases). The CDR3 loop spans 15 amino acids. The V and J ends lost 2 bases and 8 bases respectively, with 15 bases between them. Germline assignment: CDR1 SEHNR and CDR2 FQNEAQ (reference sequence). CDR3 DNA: TGTGCCAGCAGCTTAACTTCAGGGGTAAACGAAAAACTGTTTTTT. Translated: CASSLTSGVNEKLFF.

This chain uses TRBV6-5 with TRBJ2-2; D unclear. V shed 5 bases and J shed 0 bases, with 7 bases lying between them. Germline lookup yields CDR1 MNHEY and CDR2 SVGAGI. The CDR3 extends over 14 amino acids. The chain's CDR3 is CASSGYPNTGELFF. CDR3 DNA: TGTGCCAGCAGTGGGTATCCGAACACCGGGGAGCTGTTTTTT.

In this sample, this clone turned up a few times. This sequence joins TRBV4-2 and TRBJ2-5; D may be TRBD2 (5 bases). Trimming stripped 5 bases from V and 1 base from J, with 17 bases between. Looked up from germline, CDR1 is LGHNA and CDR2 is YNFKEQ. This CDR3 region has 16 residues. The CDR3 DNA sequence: TGTGCCAGCAGCTTGAACTTTGTGGGAGCCCAAGAGACCCAGTACTTC. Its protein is CASSLNFVGAQETQYF.

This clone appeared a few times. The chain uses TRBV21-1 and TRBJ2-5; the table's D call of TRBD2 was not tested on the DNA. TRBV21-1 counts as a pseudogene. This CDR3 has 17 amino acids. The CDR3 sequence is CASSKAGEDEYRETQYF. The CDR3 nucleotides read TGTGCCAGCAGCAAAGCCGGGGAGGACGAGTATAGGGAGACCCAGTACTTC.

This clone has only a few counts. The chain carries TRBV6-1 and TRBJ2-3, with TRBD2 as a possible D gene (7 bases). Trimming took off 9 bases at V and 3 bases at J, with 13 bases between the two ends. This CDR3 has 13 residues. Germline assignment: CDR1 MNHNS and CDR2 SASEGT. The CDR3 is CASGGAGTDTQYF. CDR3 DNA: TGTGCCAGTGGGGGGGCTGGGACAGATACGCAGTATTTT.

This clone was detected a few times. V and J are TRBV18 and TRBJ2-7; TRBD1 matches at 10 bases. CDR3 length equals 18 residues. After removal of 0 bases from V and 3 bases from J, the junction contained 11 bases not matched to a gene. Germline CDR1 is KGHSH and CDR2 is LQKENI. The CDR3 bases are TGTGCCAGCTCACCACCGGCTGGGACAGGGGCTATACTCTACGAGCAGTACTTC. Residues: CASSPPAGTGAILYEQYF.

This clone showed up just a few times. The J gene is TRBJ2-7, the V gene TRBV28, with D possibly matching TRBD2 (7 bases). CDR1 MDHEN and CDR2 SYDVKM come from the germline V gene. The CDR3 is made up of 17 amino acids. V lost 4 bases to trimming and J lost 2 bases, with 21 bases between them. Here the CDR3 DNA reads TGTGCCAGCAGTTCATTTACCAGGGGAGGGTATACCTACGAGCAGTACTTC. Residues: CASSSFTRGGYTYEQYF. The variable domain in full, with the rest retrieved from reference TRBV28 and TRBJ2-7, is DVKVTQSSRYLVKRTGEKVFLECVQDMDHENMFWYRQDPGLGLRLIYFSYDVKMKEKGDIPEGYSVSREKKERFSLILESASTNQTSMYLCASSSFTRGGYTYEQYFGPGTRLTVT.

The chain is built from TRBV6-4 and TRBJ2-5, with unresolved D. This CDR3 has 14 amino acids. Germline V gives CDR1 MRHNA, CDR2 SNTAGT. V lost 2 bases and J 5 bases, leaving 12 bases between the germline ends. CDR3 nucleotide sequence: TGTGCCAGCAGTGACGGAAGGAACGGGGAGACCCAGTACTTC. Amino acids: CASSDGRNGETQYF.

This CDR3 reads CASSPAQGPQETQYF. The CDR3 DNA is TGCGCCAGCAGCCCGGCACAGGGGCCCCAAGAGACCCAGTACTTC. This chain links TRBV5-1 with TRBJ2-5; TRBD1 aligns across 7 bases. V was clipped by 4 bases and J by 1 base; unmatched bases: 7. Per germline, CDR1 SGHRS and CDR2 YFSETQ. CDR3 length equals 15 residues.

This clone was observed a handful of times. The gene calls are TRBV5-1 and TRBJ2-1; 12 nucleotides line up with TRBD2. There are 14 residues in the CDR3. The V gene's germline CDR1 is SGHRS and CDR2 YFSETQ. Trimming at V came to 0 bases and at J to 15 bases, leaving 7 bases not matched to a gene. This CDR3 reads CASSLGLAGEPGFF. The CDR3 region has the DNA TGCGCCAGCAGCTTGGGACTAGCGGGAGAGCCAGGGTTCTTC.

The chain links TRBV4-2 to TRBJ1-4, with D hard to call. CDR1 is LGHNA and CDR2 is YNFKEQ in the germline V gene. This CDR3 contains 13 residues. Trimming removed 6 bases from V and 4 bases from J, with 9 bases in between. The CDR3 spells CASRVWDNEKLFF. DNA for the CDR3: TGTGCCAGCAGGGTTTGGGATAATGAAAAACTGTTTTTT.

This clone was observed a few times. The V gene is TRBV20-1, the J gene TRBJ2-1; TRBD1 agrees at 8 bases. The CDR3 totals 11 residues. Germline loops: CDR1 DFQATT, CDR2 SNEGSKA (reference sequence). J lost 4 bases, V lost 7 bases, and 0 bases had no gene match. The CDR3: CSGQGYNEQFF. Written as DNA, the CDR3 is TGCAGTGGACAGGGGTACAATGAGCAGTTCTTC.

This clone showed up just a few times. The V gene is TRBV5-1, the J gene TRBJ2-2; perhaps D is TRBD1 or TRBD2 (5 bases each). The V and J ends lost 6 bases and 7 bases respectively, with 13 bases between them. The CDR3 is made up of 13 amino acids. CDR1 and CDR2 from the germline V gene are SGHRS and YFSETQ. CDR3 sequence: CASTWGGHGELFF. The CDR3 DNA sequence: TGCGCCAGCACATGGGGCGGGCACGGGGAGCTGTTTTTT.

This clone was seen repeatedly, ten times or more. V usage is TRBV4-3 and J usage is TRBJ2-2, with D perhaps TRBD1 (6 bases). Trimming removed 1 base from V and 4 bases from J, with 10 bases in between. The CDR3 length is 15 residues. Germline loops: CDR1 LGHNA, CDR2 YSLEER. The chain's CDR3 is CASSQGGHVTGELFF. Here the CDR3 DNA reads TGCGCCAGCAGCCAAGGGGGACACGTCACCGGGGAGCTGTTTTTT.

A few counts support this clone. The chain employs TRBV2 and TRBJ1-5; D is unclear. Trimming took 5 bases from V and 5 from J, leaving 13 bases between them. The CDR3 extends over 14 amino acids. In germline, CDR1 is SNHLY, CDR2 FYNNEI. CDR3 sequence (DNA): TGTGCCAGCAGTTGGGCAGGTATGGATCAGCCCCAGCATTTT. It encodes CASSWAGMDQPQHF.

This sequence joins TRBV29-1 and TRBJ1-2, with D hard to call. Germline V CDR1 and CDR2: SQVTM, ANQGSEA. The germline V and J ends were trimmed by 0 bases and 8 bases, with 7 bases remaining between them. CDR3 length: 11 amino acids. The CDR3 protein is CSVEEIPGYTF. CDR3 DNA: TGCAGCGTTGAAGAGATCCCGGGCTACACCTTC. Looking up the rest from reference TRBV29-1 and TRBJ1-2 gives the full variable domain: SAVISQKPSRDICQRGTSLTIQCQVDSQVTMMFWYRQQPGQSLTLIATANQGSEATYESGFVIDKFPISRPNLTFSTLTVSNMSPEDSSIYLCSVEEIPGYTFGSGTRLTVV.

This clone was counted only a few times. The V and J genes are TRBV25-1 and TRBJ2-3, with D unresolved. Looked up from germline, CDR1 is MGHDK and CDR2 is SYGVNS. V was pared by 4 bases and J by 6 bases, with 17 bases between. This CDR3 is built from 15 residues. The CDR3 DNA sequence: TGTGCCAGCAGTGGGCAGTGGGGATCTGGTGATACGCAGTATTTT. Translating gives CASSGQWGSGDTQYF.

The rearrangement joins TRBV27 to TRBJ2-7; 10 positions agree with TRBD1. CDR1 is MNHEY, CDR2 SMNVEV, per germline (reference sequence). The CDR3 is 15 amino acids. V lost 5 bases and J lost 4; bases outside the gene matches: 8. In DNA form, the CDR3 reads TGTGCCAGCAGTCTCCGGGACAGGGGTTTGTACGAGCAGTACTTC. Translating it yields CASSLRDRGLYEQYF.

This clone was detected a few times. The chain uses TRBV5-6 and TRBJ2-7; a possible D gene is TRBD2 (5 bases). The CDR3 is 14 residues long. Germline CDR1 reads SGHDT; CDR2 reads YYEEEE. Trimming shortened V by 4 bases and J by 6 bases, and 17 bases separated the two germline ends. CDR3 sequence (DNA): TGTGCCAGCAGCCTAGGACTCGTTCGCTTCGAGCAGTACTTC. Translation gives CASSLGLVRFEQYF.

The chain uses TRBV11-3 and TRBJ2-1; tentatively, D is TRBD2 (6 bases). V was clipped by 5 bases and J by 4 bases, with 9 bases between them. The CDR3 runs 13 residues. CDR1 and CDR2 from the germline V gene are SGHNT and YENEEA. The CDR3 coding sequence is TGTGCCAGCAGCCCCGGGAGTTACAATGAGCAGTTCTTC. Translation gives CASSPGSYNEQFF.

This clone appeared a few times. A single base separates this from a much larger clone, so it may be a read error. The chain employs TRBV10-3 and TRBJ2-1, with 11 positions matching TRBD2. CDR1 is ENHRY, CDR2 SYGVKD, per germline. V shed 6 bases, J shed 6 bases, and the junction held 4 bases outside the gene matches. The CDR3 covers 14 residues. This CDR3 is CAIRPGTSGNEQFF. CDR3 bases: TGTGCCATCAGGCCCGGGACTAGCGGCAATGAGCAGTTCTTC.

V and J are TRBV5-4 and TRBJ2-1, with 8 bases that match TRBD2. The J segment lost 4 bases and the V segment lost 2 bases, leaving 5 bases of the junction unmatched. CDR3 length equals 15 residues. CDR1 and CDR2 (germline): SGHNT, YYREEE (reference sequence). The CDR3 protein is CASSFREGSYNEQFF. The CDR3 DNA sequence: TGTGCCAGCAGCTTCCGGGAGGGCTCTTACAATGAGCAGTTCTTC.

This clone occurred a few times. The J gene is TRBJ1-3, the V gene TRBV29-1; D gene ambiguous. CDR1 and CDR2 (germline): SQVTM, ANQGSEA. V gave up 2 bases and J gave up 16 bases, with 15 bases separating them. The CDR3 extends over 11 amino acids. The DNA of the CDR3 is TGCAGCGTTGAACTAGGCTCTGTAAGTTATTTT. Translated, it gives CSVELGSVSYF.